Below, 31 T cell receptor beta chains from the same sample are listed, as sequenced in a study of blood T cell repertoires in COVID-19. Using immunoSEQ multiplex PCR, the repertoire was profiled, and TCRdb retains in-frame clones only, with some absent. This table holds some 150,000 clones, 80% to 90% found once. The sequenced material came from peripheral blood. These TCRs come from a woman in her sixties or seventies with COVID-19, enrolled during active disease.

This chain connects TRBV6-5 to TRBJ1-3; D uncertain. Trimming took 6 bases from V and 1 from J, leaving 10 bases between them. The germline V gene encodes CDR1 MNHEY and CDR2 SVGAGI. The CDR3 extends over 14 amino acids. In DNA, the CDR3 is TGTGCCAGCAGGGAGGGAGGGTCTGGAAACACCATATATTTT. Translation: CASREGGSGNTIYF.

This chain connects TRBV5-1 to TRBJ1-1; no reliable D call. Germline CDR1 is SGHRS and CDR2 is YFSETQ. V lost 4 bases, J lost 5 bases, and 6 bases lay in between. The CDR3 runs to 11 residues. For the CDR3, the DNA is TGCGCCAGCAGCCTAGGTACTGAAGCTTTCTTT. Protein: CASSLGTEAFF.

V usage is TRBV4-1 and J usage is TRBJ1-3; no definite D call. The CDR3 totals 17 residues. Germline V gene data show CDR1 as MGHRA and CDR2 as YSYEKL. V was pared by 1 base and J by 0 bases, with 13 bases between. The CDR3 bases are TGCGCCAGCAGCCAAGTACGGGTTACAAGCTCTGGAAACACCATATATTTT. Translated, it gives CASSQVRVTSSGNTIYF.

J is TRBJ2-6 and V is TRBV6-5, with 10 bases lining up with TRBD1. The V segment lost 4 bases and the J segment 11 bases; nucleotides outside the gene matches: 8. The CDR3 is 15 residues long. The germline gives CDR1 MNHEY, CDR2 SVGAGI. CDR3 nucleotides: TGTGCCAGCAGTTCTCCGGACAGGGGGGTTGACGTCCTGACTTTC. It encodes CASSSPDRGVDVLTF.

The V gene is TRBV7-3, the J gene TRBJ2-2; D is uncertain. This CDR3 has 14 amino acids. CDR1 SGHTA and CDR2 FQGTGA come from the germline V gene. Trimming pared 4 bases from V and 1 base from J, leaving 7 bases between. Here the CDR3 reads CASSYDRNTGELFF. Written as DNA, the CDR3 is TGTGCCAGCAGCTACGATAGGAACACCGGGGAGCTGTTTTTT.

This chain links TRBV24-1 with TRBJ1-4; D gene ambiguous. Germline CDR1 reads KGHDR; CDR2 reads SFDVKD. V was shortened by 9 bases and J by 6 bases, with 7 bases between the two germline ends. This CDR3 has 11 residues. This CDR3 is CATGHHEKLFF. The DNA for the CDR3 is TGTGCCACCGGGCACCATGAAAAACTGTTTTTT.

V usage is TRBV6-5 and J usage is TRBJ1-2; 10 positions match TRBD1. V was clipped by 6 bases and J by 14 bases; unmatched bases: 18. From germline, CDR1 is MNHEY and CDR2 SVGAGI. The CDR3 spans 15 residues. The CDR3 is CASRTGTGDGMGWTF. CDR3 nucleotides: TGTGCCAGCAGAACCGGGACAGGGGATGGGATGGGTTGGACCTTC.

V is TRBV6-1 and J is TRBJ1-1; tentatively, D is TRBD1 (6 bases). CDR1 and CDR2 from the germline V gene are MNHNS and SASEGT. The ends were cut back, 2 bases at V and 5 bases at J, with 21 bases in the middle. CDR3 length equals 17 residues. In DNA, the CDR3 is TGTGCCAGCAGTGAAACACTTTTTAAGGCAGGGGAAACTGAAGCTTTCTTT. Residues: CASSETLFKAGETEAFF.

The rearrangement links TRBV7-3 to TRBJ1-2, with TRBD1 matching 8 bases. The CDR3 is 11 amino acids. V shed 11 bases and J 6 bases; nucleotides not matched to a gene: 5. Germline assignment: CDR1 SGHTA and CDR2 FQGTGA. This CDR3 reads CAVGQGNGYTF. The CDR3 DNA reads TGTGCCGTCGGACAGGGTAATGGCTACACCTTC.

In this sample, this clone turned up a few times. The rearrangement uses TRBV2 and TRBJ1-5, with no clear D. V was shortened by 4 bases and J by 0 bases, with 10 bases between the two germline ends. Germline CDR1 is SNHLY and CDR2 is FYNNEI. The CDR3 loop spans 15 amino acids. The CDR3 DNA is TGTGCCAGCAGTGTGCTGACAACTAGCAATCAGCCCCAGCATTTT. Translating gives CASSVLTTSNQPQHF.

V is TRBV5-1 and J is TRBJ1-1, with TRBD1 matching 8 bases. CDR1 is SGHRS, CDR2 YFSETQ, per germline. J gave up 5 bases and V 3 bases, and 3 bases lay outside the gene matches. The length of the CDR3 is 13 residues. CDR3 loop: CASSYRDRTEAFF. The CDR3 region has the DNA TGCGCCAGCAGCTACCGGGACAGGACTGAAGCTTTCTTT.

This clone has a handful of counts. This chain connects TRBV10-3 to TRBJ2-2, with TRBD2 identical over 9 bases. Germline V lookup: CDR1 ENHRY, CDR2 SYGVKD. The CDR3 loop spans 15 amino acids. J was trimmed by 2 bases and V by 6 bases; bases with no gene match: 4. This chain's CDR3 is CAIRMGLANTGELFF. CDR3 nucleotide sequence: TGTGCCATCAGGATGGGACTAGCAAACACCGGGGAGCTGTTTTTT.

This clone was observed a single time. The chain couples TRBV19 to TRBJ1-2, with D possibly being TRBD1 (6 bases). This CDR3 is 15 amino acids long. The V end lost 5 bases, the J end lost 4 bases, and 17 bases lay between the germline ends. The germline V gene encodes CDR1 LNHDA and CDR2 SQIVND (reference sequence). CDR3 loop: CASSQQGRWVYGYTF. The CDR3 bases are TGTGCCAGTAGTCAACAGGGCCGGTGGGTCTATGGCTACACCTTC.

V is TRBV7-2 and J is TRBJ2-2, with 7 positions matching TRBD2. The CDR3 runs to 15 residues. From germline, CDR1 is SGHTA and CDR2 FQGNSA. Trimming took 1 base from V and 5 from J; bases not matched to a gene: 4. CDR3 region: CASSLDAGETGELFF. The CDR3 DNA follows: TGTGCCAGCAGCTTAGACGCGGGGGAGACCGGGGAGCTGTTTTTT.

This clone was seen a single time. This rearrangement joins TRBV29-1 to TRBJ1-4; no clear D gene. CDR1 SQVTM and CDR2 ANQGSEA come from the germline V gene. There are 13 residues in the CDR3. V shed 2 bases and J shed 8 bases, with 12 bases lying between them. The CDR3 loop reads CSVESSGGEKLFF. The CDR3 nucleotides read TGCAGCGTTGAATCATCAGGTGGGGAAAAACTGTTTTTT.

The chain uses TRBV18 and TRBJ1-1; D not resolved. This CDR3 is 12 amino acids long. Trimming took 3 bases from V and 7 from J, leaving 9 bases between them. CDR1 is KGHSH, CDR2 LQKENI, per germline. As DNA, the CDR3 is TGTGCCAGCTCACCCAGGACTGATGAAGCTTTCTTT. This sequence encodes CASSPRTDEAFF.

This clone appeared once. CDR3 coding DNA: TGTGCCAGCTCACCAAGATCAGCAACAGCTCAATATGGCTACACCTTC. This translates into CASSPRSATAQYGYTF. The chain employs TRBV18 and TRBJ1-2; unclear D gene. Germline CDR1 KGHSH, CDR2 LQKENI. The CDR3 spans 16 residues. V was cut by 2 bases and J by 5 bases, with 18 bases left in between.

The rearrangement joins TRBV6-1 to TRBJ2-4; 8 positions match TRBD1. Germline lookup yields CDR1 MNHNS and CDR2 SASEGT. The junction had 1 base not matched to a gene; V was cut back by 3 bases and J by 6 bases. The length of the CDR3 is 13 residues. CDR3 amino acids: CASSDRGPNIQYF. The CDR3 DNA follows: TGTGCCAGCAGTGACAGGGGGCCAAACATTCAGTACTTC.

The chain is built from TRBV30 and TRBJ2-5, with D tentatively TRBD2 (6 bases). This CDR3 is built from 13 residues. V lost 4 bases to trimming and J lost 5 bases, with 14 bases between them. The V gene's germline CDR1 is GTSNPN and CDR2 SVGIG (reference sequence). This CDR3 is CAWTWRGLETQYF. In DNA, the CDR3 is TGTGCCTGGACCTGGAGGGGTTTGGAGACCCAGTACTTC.

This clone was detected a few times. This chain uses TRBV10-2 with TRBJ2-2, with 8 bases identical to TRBD2. Germline V gives CDR1 WSHSY, CDR2 SAAADI. The junction had 10 bases not matched to a gene; V was cut back by 3 bases and J by 4 bases. CDR3 size: 17 residues. CDR3 DNA sequence: TGCGCCAGCAGTGATGGACGGGGGGGCCGTGTCACCGGGGAGCTGTTTTTT. Translating it yields CASSDGRGGRVTGELFF.

This clone was found once. The CDR3 sequence: CASSPSAEGRAFF. The CDR3 bases are TGTGCCAGCTCACCATCTGCGGAGGGGAGGGCTTTCTTT. The chain joins TRBV18 to TRBJ1-1; a possible D gene is TRBD1 (5 bases). The CDR3 extends over 13 amino acids. V was pared by 2 bases and J by 11 bases, with 15 bases between. Germline CDR1 and CDR2: KGHSH and LQKENI.

The rearrangement uses TRBV29-1 and TRBJ2-2, with D perhaps TRBD1 (5 bases). The CDR3 length is 13 residues. The germline V gene encodes CDR1 SQVTM and CDR2 ANQGSEA. Trimming stripped 4 bases from V and 4 bases from J, with 10 bases between. This CDR3 reads CSVGGRVTGELFF. The CDR3 region has the DNA TGCAGCGTTGGGGGCAGGGTCACCGGGGAGCTGTTTTTT.

The chain couples TRBV19 to TRBJ2-2; D is undetermined. From germline, CDR1 is LNHDA and CDR2 SQIVND (reference sequence). CDR3 size: 14 residues. V was trimmed by 2 bases and J by 2 bases, leaving 6 bases between them. The CDR3 spells CASSISVNTGELFF. The CDR3 nucleotides read TGTGCCAGTAGTATATCGGTCAACACCGGGGAGCTGTTTTTT.

The chain couples TRBV2 to TRBJ1-2; no clear D gene. The ends were cut back, 4 bases at V and 8 bases at J, with 8 bases in the middle. The CDR3 is 11 residues long. Germline CDR1 and CDR2: SNHLY and FYNNEI. The CDR3 coding sequence is TGTGCCAGCAGTGTGGAGGTAGGCTACACCTTC. This codes for CASSVEVGYTF.

The rearrangement joins TRBV9 to TRBJ1-1, with 9 bases matching TRBD1. This CDR3 is 14 amino acids long. CDR1 and CDR2 (germline): SGDLS, YYNGEE. With 3 bases clipped from V and 4 bases from J, the junction kept 4 bases outside the gene matches. The CDR3 is CASSATGGFTEAFF. The CDR3 nucleotides read TGTGCCAGCAGCGCGACAGGGGGTTTCACTGAAGCTTTCTTT.

The chain uses TRBV19 and TRBJ2-1, with TRBD2 matching 12 bases. V was clipped by 5 bases and J by 7 bases; unmatched bases: 12. Germline CDR1 reads LNHDA; CDR2 reads SQIVND (reference sequence). The CDR3 consists of 17 residues. The CDR3 reads CASSFASGGAGWNEQFF. CDR3 DNA sequence: TGTGCCAGTAGTTTCGCTAGCGGGGGGGCCGGTTGGAATGAGCAGTTCTTC.

V usage is TRBV21-1 and J usage is TRBJ2-3; TRBD2 is the table's D call and was not checked against the DNA. TRBV21-1 is a recognized pseudogene. The CDR3 totals 16 residues. CDR3 coding DNA: TGTGCCAGCAGCAAAAGACGGTTAGGTGGGCTAGCGACGCAGTATTTT. This codes for CASSKRRLGGLATQYF.

Comments on this clone: The germline gene is not matched at one end of the junction; a read error may be the cause. The rearrangement joins TRBV4-2 to TRBJ2-7, with TRBD1 identical over 8 bases. CDR1 is LGHNA, CDR2 YNFKEQ, per germline. This CDR3 is 15 amino acids long. The chain's CDR3 is CASSQDLGTGQRSTF. The CDR3 DNA reads as TGTGCCAGCAGCCAAGATTTAGGGACAGGACAAAGGTCCACTTTC.

This clone was seen just once. The chain has TRBV27 and TRBJ1-2; tentative D call: TRBD1 (6 bases). The length of the CDR3 is 10 residues. Germline CDR1 MNHEY, CDR2 SMNVEV (reference sequence). CDR3 sequence (DNA): TGTGATGGACAGAACTATGGCTACACCTTC. It yields the protein CDGQNYGYTF.

The chain links TRBV25-1 to TRBJ2-1; a possible D gene is TRBD1 (6 bases). The V and J ends lost 6 bases and 6 bases respectively, with 12 bases between them. The CDR3 length is 13 residues. CDR1 and CDR2 (germline): MGHDK, SYGVNS. In DNA, the CDR3 is TGTGCCAGCAGGGGGGACACCTTCAATGAGCAGTTCTTC. It translates to CASRGDTFNEQFF.

This clone was observed a single time. The chain is built from TRBV7-3 and TRBJ2-1, with 11 bases identical to TRBD2. Germline trimming cut 5 bases from V and 0 bases from J; bases unmatched to any gene: 12. Germline CDR1 reads SGHTA; CDR2 reads FQGTGA. CDR3 length equals 19 residues. CDR3 amino acids: CASSRTSGGLLSSYNEQFF. CDR3 nucleotide sequence: TGTGCCAGCAGCCGTACTAGCGGGGGCCTACTTAGCTCCTACAATGAGCAGTTCTTC.